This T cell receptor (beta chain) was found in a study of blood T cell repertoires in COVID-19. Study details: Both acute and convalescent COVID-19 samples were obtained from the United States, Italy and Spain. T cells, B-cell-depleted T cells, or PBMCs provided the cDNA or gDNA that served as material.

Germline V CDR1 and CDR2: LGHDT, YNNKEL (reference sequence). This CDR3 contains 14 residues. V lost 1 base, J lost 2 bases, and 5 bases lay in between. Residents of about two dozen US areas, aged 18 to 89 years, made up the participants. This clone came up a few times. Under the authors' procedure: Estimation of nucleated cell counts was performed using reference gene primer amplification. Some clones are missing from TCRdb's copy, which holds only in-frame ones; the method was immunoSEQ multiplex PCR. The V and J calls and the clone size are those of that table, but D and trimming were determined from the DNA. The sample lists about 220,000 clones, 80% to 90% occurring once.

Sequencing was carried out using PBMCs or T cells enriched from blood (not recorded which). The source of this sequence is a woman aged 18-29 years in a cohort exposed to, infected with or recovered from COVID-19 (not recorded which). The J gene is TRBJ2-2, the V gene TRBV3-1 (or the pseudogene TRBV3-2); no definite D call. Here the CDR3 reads CASSQGVNTGELFF. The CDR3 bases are TGTGCCAGCAGCCAAGGCGTTAACACCGGGGAGCTGTTTTTT.